The text below deals with one T cell receptor beta chain. These data come from a study of blood T cell repertoires in COVID-19. Authors' methods: Estimation of nucleated cell counts was performed using reference gene primer amplification. TCRdb's copy holds only in-frame clones and misses some; the assay was immunoSEQ multiplex PCR. The V and J calls and clone size were taken over from that table, and D and trimming were inferred from the DNA. The table lists roughly 200,000 clones, around 88% of them singletons. Germline assignment: CDR1 SGDLS and CDR2 YYNGEE. The CDR3 sequence is 14 residues long. V was cut by 4 bases and J by 0 bases, with 10 bases left in between. The participants were between about 18 and 95 years old and came from 24 US areas. Assignment of participants to cohorts was predicated upon participant-reported clinical history.

The V call is TRBV9, the J call TRBJ1-1; D unresolved. Input material: PBMCs or T cells enriched from blood (not recorded which). The sequence was collected from a woman in her 30s who had been exposed to COVID-19. The CDR3, as DNA: TGTGCCAGCAGCCTCGAGGGTATGAACACTGAAGCTTTCTTT. Amino acid sequence: CASSLEGMNTEAFF. The variable domain in full, with the rest retrieved from reference TRBV9 and TRBJ1-1, is DSGVTQTPKHLITATGQRVTLRCSPRSGDLSVYWYQQSLDQGLQFLIQYYNGEERAKGNILERFSAQQFPDLHSELNLSSLELGDSALYFCASSLEGMNTEAFFGQGTRLTVV.